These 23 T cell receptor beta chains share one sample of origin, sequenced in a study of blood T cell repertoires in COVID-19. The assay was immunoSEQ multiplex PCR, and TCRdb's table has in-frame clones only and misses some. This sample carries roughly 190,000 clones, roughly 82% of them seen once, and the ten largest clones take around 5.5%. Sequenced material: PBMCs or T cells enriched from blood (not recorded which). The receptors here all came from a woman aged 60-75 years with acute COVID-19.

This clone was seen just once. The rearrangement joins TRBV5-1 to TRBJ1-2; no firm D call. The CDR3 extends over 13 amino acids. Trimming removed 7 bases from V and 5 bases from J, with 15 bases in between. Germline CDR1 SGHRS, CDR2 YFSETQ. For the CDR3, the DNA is TGCGCCAGCTCCCCCCGCCGGGGTTATGGCTACACCTTC. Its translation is CASSPRRGYGYTF.

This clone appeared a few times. DNA of the CDR3: TGTGCCAGCAGCCCTCCTTTCCGCCTAGCTAGATCTGCTGAGCAGTTCTTC. This gives the protein CASSPPFRLARSAEQFF. The chain is built from TRBV7-9 and TRBJ2-1; possibly TRBD2 for D (5 bases). CDR1 and CDR2 (germline): SEHNR, FQNEAQ (reference sequence). This CDR3 is 17 amino acids long. V shed 5 bases and J shed 9 bases, with 26 bases lying between them.

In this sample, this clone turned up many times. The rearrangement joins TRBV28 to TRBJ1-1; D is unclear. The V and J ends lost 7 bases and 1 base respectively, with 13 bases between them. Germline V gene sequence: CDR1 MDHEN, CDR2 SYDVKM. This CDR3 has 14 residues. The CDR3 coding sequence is TGTGCCAGCATAGCTTCCATCCGGAACACTGAAGCTTTCTTT. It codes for CASIASIRNTEAFF.

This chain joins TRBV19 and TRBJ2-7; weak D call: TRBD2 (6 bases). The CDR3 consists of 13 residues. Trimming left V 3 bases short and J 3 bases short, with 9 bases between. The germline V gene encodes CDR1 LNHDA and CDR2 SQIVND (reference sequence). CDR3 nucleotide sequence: TGTGCCAGTAGTATTAGGGGAGGCTACGAGCAGTACTTC. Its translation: CASSIRGGYEQYF.

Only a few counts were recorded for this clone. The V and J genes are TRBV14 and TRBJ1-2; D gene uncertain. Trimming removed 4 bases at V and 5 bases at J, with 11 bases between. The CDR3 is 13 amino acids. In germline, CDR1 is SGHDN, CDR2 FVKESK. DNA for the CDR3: TGTGCCAGCAGCCCACCCTCGGGATATGGCTACACCTTC. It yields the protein CASSPPSGYGYTF.

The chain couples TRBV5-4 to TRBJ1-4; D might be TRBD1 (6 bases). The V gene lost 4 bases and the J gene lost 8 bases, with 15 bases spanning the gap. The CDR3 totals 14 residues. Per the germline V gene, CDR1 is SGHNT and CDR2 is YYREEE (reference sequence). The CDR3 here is CASSPGGASEKLFF. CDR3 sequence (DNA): TGTGCCAGCAGCCCCGGGGGGGCATCCGAAAAACTGTTTTTT.

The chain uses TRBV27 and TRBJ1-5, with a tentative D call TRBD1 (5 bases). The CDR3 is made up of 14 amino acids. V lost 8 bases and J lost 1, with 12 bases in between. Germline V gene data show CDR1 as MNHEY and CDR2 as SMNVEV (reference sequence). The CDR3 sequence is CASAEGMSNQPQHF. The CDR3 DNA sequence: TGTGCCAGCGCGGAGGGGATGAGCAATCAGCCCCAGCATTTT.

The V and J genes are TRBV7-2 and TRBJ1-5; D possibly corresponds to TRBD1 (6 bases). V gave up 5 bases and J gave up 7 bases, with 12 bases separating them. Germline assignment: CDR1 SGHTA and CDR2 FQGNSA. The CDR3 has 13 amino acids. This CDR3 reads CASSTDQGQPQHF. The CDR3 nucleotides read TGTGCCAGCAGCACGGACCAGGGGCAGCCCCAGCATTTT. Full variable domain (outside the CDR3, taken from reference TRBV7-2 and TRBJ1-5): GAGVSQSPSNKVTEKGKDVELRCDPISGHTALYWYRQSLGQGLEFLIYFQGNSAPDKSGLPSDRFSAERTGGSVSTLTIQRTQQEDSAVYLCASSTDQGQPQHFGDGTRLSIL.

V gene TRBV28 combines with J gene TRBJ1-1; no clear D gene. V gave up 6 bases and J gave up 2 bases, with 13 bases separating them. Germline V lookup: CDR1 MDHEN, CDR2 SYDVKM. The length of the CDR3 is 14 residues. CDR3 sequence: CASSRSGRNTEAFF. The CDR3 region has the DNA TGTGCCAGCAGCCGGTCCGGTCGCAACACTGAAGCTTTCTTT.

The CDR3 loop reads CASRQVDRYEQYF. CDR3 DNA: TGTGCCAGCAGACAGGTCGATCGCTACGAGCAGTACTTC. This rearrangement joins TRBV6-5 to TRBJ2-7, with TRBD1 as a possible D gene (5 bases). The V gene's germline CDR1 is MNHEY and CDR2 SVGAGI. The CDR3 runs to 13 residues. V was cut by 6 bases and J by 3 bases, with 12 bases left in between.

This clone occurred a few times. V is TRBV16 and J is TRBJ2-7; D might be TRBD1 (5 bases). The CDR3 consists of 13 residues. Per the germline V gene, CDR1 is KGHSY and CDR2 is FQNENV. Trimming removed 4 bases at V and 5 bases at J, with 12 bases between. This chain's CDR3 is CASSPNFRDEQYV. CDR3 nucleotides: TGTGCCAGCAGCCCAAACTTCAGGGACGAGCAGTACGTC.

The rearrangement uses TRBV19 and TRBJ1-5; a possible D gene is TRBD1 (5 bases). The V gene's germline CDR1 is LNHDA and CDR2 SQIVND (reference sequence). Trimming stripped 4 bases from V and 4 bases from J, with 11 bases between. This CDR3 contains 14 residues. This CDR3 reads CASSSTGPNQPQHF. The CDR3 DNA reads TGTGCCAGTAGTAGCACAGGACCAAATCAGCCCCAGCATTTT.

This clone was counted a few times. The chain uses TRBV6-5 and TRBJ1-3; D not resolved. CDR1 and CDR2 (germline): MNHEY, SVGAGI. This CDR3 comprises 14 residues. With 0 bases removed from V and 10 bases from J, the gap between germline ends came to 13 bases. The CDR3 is CASSYSQRPQTIYF. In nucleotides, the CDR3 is TGTGCCAGCAGTTACTCACAGAGACCTCAGACCATATATTTT.

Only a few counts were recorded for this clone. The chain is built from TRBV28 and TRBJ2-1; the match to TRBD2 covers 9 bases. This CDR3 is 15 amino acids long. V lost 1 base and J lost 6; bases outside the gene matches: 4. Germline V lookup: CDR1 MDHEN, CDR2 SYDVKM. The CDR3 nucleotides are TGTGCCAGCAGTTTATCCGGACTAGCGTCCAATGAGCAGTTCTTC. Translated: CASSLSGLASNEQFF.

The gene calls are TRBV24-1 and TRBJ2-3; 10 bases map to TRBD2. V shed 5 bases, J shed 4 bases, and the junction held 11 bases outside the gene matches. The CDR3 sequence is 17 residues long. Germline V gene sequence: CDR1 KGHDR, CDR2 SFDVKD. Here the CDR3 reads CATSVNGLAGAPDTQYF. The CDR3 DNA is TGTGCCACCAGTGTAAACGGGCTAGCGGGAGCCCCAGATACGCAGTATTTT.

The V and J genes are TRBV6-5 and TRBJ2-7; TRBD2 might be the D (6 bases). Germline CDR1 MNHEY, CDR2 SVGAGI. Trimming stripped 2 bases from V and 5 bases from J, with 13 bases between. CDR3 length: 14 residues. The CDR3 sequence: CASSYGRGNHEQYF. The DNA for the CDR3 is TGTGCCAGCAGTTACGGGCGCGGGAACCACGAGCAGTACTTC.

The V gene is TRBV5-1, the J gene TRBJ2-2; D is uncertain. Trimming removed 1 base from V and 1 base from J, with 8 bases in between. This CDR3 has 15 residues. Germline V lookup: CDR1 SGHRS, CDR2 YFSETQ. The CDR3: CASSLLLKNTGELFF. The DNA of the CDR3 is TGCGCCAGCAGCTTGCTTCTAAAGAACACCGGGGAGCTGTTTTTT.

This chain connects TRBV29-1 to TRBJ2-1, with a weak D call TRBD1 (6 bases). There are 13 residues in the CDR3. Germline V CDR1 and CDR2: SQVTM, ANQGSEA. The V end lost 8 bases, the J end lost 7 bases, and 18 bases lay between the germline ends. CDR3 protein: CSILGQLLNEQFF. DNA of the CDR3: TGCAGCATTCTTGGACAGCTTTTGAATGAGCAGTTCTTC.

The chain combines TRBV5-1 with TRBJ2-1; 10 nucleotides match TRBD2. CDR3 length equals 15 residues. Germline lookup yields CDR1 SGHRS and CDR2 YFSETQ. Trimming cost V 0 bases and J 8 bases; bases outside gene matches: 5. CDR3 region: CASSLESGRADEQFF. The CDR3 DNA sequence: TGCGCCAGCAGCTTGGAAAGCGGGAGGGCCGATGAGCAGTTCTTC.

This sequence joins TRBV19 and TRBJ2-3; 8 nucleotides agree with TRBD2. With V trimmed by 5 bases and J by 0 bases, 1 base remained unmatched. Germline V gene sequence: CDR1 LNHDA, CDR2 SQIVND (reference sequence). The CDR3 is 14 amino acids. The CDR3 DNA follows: TGTGCCAGTAGTGGCGGGAGGAGCACAGATACGCAGTATTTT. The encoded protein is CASSGGRSTDTQYF. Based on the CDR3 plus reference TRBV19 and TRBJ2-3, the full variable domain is DGGITQSPKYLFRKEGQNVTLSCEQNLNHDAMYWYRQDPGQGLRLIYYSQIVNDFQKGDIAEGYSVSREKKESFPLTVTSAQKNPTAFYLCASSGGRSTDTQYFGPGTRLTVL.

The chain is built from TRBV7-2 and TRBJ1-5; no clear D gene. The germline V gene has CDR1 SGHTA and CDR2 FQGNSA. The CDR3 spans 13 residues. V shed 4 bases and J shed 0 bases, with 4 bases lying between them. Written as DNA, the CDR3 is TGTGCCAGCAGCTATCGTAGCAATCAGCCCCAGCATTTT. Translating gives CASSYRSNQPQHF.

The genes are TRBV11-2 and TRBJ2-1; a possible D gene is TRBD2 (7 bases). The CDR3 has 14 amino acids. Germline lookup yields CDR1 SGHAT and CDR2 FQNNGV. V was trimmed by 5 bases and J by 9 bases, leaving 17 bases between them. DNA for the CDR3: TGTGCCAGCAGCCCGTTGGGGGGGCCAGGTGAGCAGTTCTTC. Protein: CASSPLGGPGEQFF.

CDR3 protein: CASSPRGREKLFF. The CDR3 DNA follows: TGTGCCAGCAGCCCTCGGGGGAGAGAAAAACTGTTTTTT. The genes are TRBV9 and TRBJ1-4; D may be TRBD1 (5 bases). Trimming removed 4 bases at V and 8 bases at J, with 12 bases between. The CDR3 has 13 residues. Germline V gene sequence: CDR1 SGDLS, CDR2 YYNGEE.